The 14 T cell receptor beta chains presented below share a single source sample, sequenced in a study of shared clonotypes between healthy human individuals. Cells designated naive CD8 were CD45RO-negative and were positively selected for CCR7, with terminally differentiated effector memory CD45RA+ cells excluded. Some clones are missing from TCRdb's copy, which holds only in-frame ones; the method was immunoSEQ multiplex PCR. The sample consists of some 2,100,000 clones, about 92% of them appearing once. Material for sequencing was naive CD8+ T cells from PBMCs. The receptors derive from a man between 18 and 29 years old in good health. Some clones in this sample may be carry-over from other donors' samples.

As DNA, the CDR3 is TGTGCCAGCGTATCCACAGGGTCCTCCTACGAGCAGTACTTC. Translated, it gives CASVSTGSSYEQYF. This rearrangement joins TRBV28 to TRBJ2-7; D is possibly TRBD1 (6 bases). With 8 bases removed from V and 0 bases from J, the gap between germline ends came to 14 bases. Germline values: CDR1 MDHEN, CDR2 SYDVKM. The CDR3 runs to 14 residues. The entire variable domain, with the rest obtained from reference TRBV28 and TRBJ2-7, is as follows: DVKVTQSSRYLVKRTGEKVFLECVQDMDHENMFWYRQDPGLGLRLIYFSYDVKMKEKGDIPEGYSVSREKKERFSLILESASTNQTSMYLCASVSTGSSYEQYFGPGTRLTVT.

The gene calls are TRBV28 and TRBJ1-2; 8 bases are shared with TRBD1. The CDR3 sequence is 14 residues long. Losses at the gene ends were 5 bases for V and 4 bases for J; bases not matched to a gene: 6. Germline-derived CDR1 and CDR2 are MDHEN and SYDVKM. Here the CDR3 reads CASSPTGVGYGYTF. In DNA form, the CDR3 reads TGTGCCAGCAGTCCGACAGGGGTGGGCTATGGCTACACCTTC.

The rearrangement links TRBV13 to TRBJ2-2; D may be TRBD1 (5 bases). This CDR3 has 18 amino acids. The V end was cut by 5 bases, the J end by 0 bases, with 19 bases between. Germline CDR1 and CDR2: PRHDT and FYEKMQ (reference sequence). The CDR3 DNA reads TGTGCCAGCAGCCCCTGGGTCTTAGGGGCTTCGAACACCGGGGAGCTGTTTTTT. It codes for CASSPWVLGASNTGELFF.

This sequence joins TRBV7-9 and TRBJ2-7; D may match TRBD1 or TRBD2 (5 bases each). Trimming pared 6 bases from V and 0 bases from J, leaving 15 bases between. Germline CDR1 is SEHNR and CDR2 is FQNEAQ (reference sequence). This CDR3 has 15 amino acids. The CDR3 protein is CASSFHRDGSYEQYF. CDR3 coding DNA: TGTGCCAGCAGTTTTCATCGGGACGGCTCCTACGAGCAGTACTTC.

Concerning this clone itself: The same CDR3 arises from other DNA sequences in this sample as well. The V call is TRBV28, the J call TRBJ2-3, with TRBD2 as a possible D gene (5 bases). The germline V gene encodes CDR1 MDHEN and CDR2 SYDVKM. Between the trimmed V and J ends, which lost 3 bases and 4 bases, there was a span of 11 bases. The CDR3 runs 14 residues. CDR3: CASSFAGGPDTQYF. The CDR3 nucleotides read TGTGCCAGCAGTTTCGCAGGCGGGCCAGATACGCAGTATTTT. Variable domain in full (rest from reference TRBV28 and TRBJ2-3): DVKVTQSSRYLVKRTGEKVFLECVQDMDHENMFWYRQDPGLGLRLIYFSYDVKMKEKGDIPEGYSVSREKKERFSLILESASTNQTSMYLCASSFAGGPDTQYFGPGTRLTVL.

V is TRBV15 and J is TRBJ2-1; TRBD1 is a possible D gene (5 bases). Trimming stripped 0 bases from V and 0 bases from J, with 12 bases between. Germline values: CDR1 LNHNV, CDR2 YYDKDF (reference sequence). The CDR3 has 17 residues. CDR3 sequence (DNA): TGTGCCACCAGCAGAGATTATGGGGCCAGCTCCTACAATGAGCAGTTCTTC. Translated: CATSRDYGASSYNEQFF.

Comment on this clone: Other DNA sequences within the sample encode an identical CDR3. The chain has TRBV15 and TRBJ2-7; 9 bases map to TRBD1. CDR3 length: 13 amino acids. Germline CDR1 and CDR2: LNHNV and YYDKDF (reference sequence). J gave up 3 bases and V 5 bases, and 2 bases lay outside the gene matches. The CDR3 sequence is CATSRDRVYEQYF. The CDR3 DNA follows: TGTGCCACCAGCCGGGACAGGGTCTACGAGCAGTACTTC.

The chain combines TRBV28 with TRBJ2-1; TRBD1 agrees at 9 bases. The CDR3 extends over 15 amino acids. Germline V gene lookup returns CDR1 MDHEN and CDR2 SYDVKM. J was trimmed by 3 bases and V by 6 bases; bases with no gene match: 6. DNA for the CDR3: TGTGCCAGCAGGCTACAGGGGGCCAACTACAATGAGCAGTTCTTC. It codes for CASRLQGANYNEQFF.

V usage is TRBV9 and J usage is TRBJ1-1, with D uncertain. V dropped 0 bases and J dropped 7 bases, with 13 bases sitting between them. This CDR3 region has 14 residues. Germline CDR1 and CDR2: SGDLS and YYNGEE. The CDR3, as DNA: TGTGCCAGCAGCGTAGATTCGGGTACGGTTGAAGCTTTCTTT. Encoded protein: CASSVDSGTVEAFF.

The chain carries TRBV28 and TRBJ1-1; no definite D call. CDR3 length equals 15 residues. Germline values: CDR1 MDHEN, CDR2 SYDVKM. V was shortened by 3 bases and J by 0 bases, with 11 bases between the two germline ends. The chain's CDR3 is CASSFGGPMNTEAFF. CDR3 in DNA: TGTGCCAGCAGTTTTGGCGGGCCCATGAACACTGAAGCTTTCTTT.

The J gene is TRBJ2-7, the V gene TRBV10-3; 9 bases map to TRBD1. Germline lookup yields CDR1 ENHRY and CDR2 SYGVKD. J lost 1 base, V lost 6 bases, and 22 bases had no gene match. This CDR3 spans 20 amino acids. The CDR3 sequence is CAISNRKQIPGQGLSYEQYF. CDR3 DNA sequence: TGTGCCATCAGCAATCGGAAACAAATACCGGGACAGGGTTTATCCTACGAGCAGTACTTC.

Only one count was recorded for this clone. Other DNA sequences from this sample encode an identical CDR3 as well. The V and J genes are TRBV5-1 and TRBJ2-2; no firm D call. V lost 1 base and J lost 6, with 4 bases in between. In germline, CDR1 is SGHRS, CDR2 YFSETQ. There are 12 residues in the CDR3. CDR3 sequence reads: CASSLIPGELFF. DNA of the CDR3: TGCGCCAGCAGCTTGATACCCGGGGAGCTGTTTTTT. The variable domain in full, completed from reference TRBV5-1 and TRBJ2-2, reads KAGVTQTPRYLIKTRGQQVTLSCSPISGHRSVSWYQQTPGQGLQFLFEYFSETQRNKGNFPGRFSGRQFSNSRSEMNVSTLELGDSALYLCASSLIPGELFFGEGSRLTVL.

This rearrangement joins TRBV27 to TRBJ1-1, with D perhaps TRBD1 (5 bases). Trimming shortened V by 8 bases and J by 8 bases, and 12 bases separated the two germline ends. Germline values: CDR1 MNHEY, CDR2 SMNVEV (reference sequence). This CDR3 comprises 11 residues. The chain's CDR3 is CASWGGIEAFF. CDR3 coding DNA: TGTGCCAGCTGGGGGGGGATAGAAGCTTTCTTT.

This clone was picked up one time. This chain links TRBV18 with TRBJ2-7; D uncertain. CDR3 length equals 11 residues. Trimming removed 6 bases at V and 3 bases at J, with 6 bases between. The germline gives CDR1 KGHSH, CDR2 LQKENI. For the CDR3, the DNA is TGTGCCAGCTCGTACAGCTACGAGCAGTACTTC. It encodes CASSYSYEQYF.